One sample yielded the 9 T cell receptor beta chains listed below, sequenced in a study of blood T cell repertoires in COVID-19. Assay used: immunoSEQ multiplex PCR; TCRdb lists only in-frame clones, some missing. The sample has roughly 260,000 clones, about 88% seen once. The sequenced material came from peripheral blood. These receptors came from a man between 60 and 75 years old who had recovered from COVID-19.

The J gene is TRBJ2-3, the V gene TRBV7-8, with D hard to call. This CDR3 is 15 amino acids long. The V end was cut by 0 bases, the J end by 2 bases, with 9 bases between. Germline values: CDR1 SGHVS, CDR2 FQNEAQ. CDR3 sequence (DNA): TGTGCCAGCAGCTTAGCGCGCACAGACACAGATACGCAGTATTTT. Translated, it gives CASSLARTDTDTQYF.

The rearrangement joins TRBV5-6 to TRBJ1-2, with D possibly TRBD1 on 5 matching bases. Germline V gene sequence: CDR1 SGHDT, CDR2 YYEEEE. V was pared by 4 bases and J by 2 bases, with 18 bases between. CDR3 length: 16 residues. CDR3 nucleotides: TGTGCCAGCAGCCCCCTCGGACAAAACCAGAACTATGGCTACACCTTC. The encoded protein is CASSPLGQNQNYGYTF.

The rearrangement uses TRBV7-2 and TRBJ1-2, with 7 bases aligning to TRBD1. The V segment lost 5 bases and the J segment 7 bases; nucleotides outside the gene matches: 7. CDR1 and CDR2 (germline): SGHTA, FQGNSA. The CDR3 sequence is 13 residues long. CDR3 sequence reads: CASSPDRAAGYTF. The CDR3 DNA reads TGTGCCAGCAGCCCCGACAGGGCTGCTGGCTACACCTTC.

V gene TRBV2 combines with J gene TRBJ2-7; a possible D gene is TRBD1 (5 bases). Deletions cut 4 bases from V and 5 bases from J, with 15 bases between. CDR3 length: 14 amino acids. CDR1 and CDR2 from the germline V gene are SNHLY and FYNNEI. CDR3 nucleotide sequence: TGTGCCAGCAGTGTTGCTCCAGGGTTCCACGAGCAGTACTTC. Protein product: CASSVAPGFHEQYF.

V gene TRBV5-1 combines with J gene TRBJ2-5, with D possibly being TRBD1 (5 bases). V dropped 6 bases and J dropped 5 bases, with 20 bases sitting between them. The CDR3 is 15 residues long. Germline CDR1 reads SGHRS; CDR2 reads YFSETQ. CDR3 bases: TGCGCCAGCAAGGGGCAGAGTCACTGGGGCGAGACCCAGTACTTC. Protein: CASKGQSHWGETQYF.

This clone was counted a few times. The chain uses TRBV4-1 and TRBJ2-7; D is possibly TRBD2 (6 bases). Germline V gene data show CDR1 as MGHRA and CDR2 as YSYEKL. The CDR3 loop spans 16 amino acids. V lost 4 bases and J lost 0, with 16 bases in between. The DNA for the CDR3 is TGCGCCAGCAGCCTAACTGGAGGGCTGAGCTCCTACGAGCAGTACTTC. Its protein is CASSLTGGLSSYEQYF.

The chain couples TRBV2 to TRBJ1-5, with TRBD1 matching 7 bases. This CDR3 contains 14 residues. In germline, CDR1 is SNHLY, CDR2 FYNNEI. V shed 6 bases and J 4 bases; nucleotides not matched to a gene: 6. The CDR3 coding sequence is TGTGCCAGCAGGACTAGACAGGGAAATCAGCCCCAGCATTTT. This encodes CASRTRQGNQPQHF.

The chain employs TRBV9 and TRBJ2-1; no firm D call. The CDR3 length is 15 residues. The germline V and J ends were trimmed by 5 bases and 0 bases, with 12 bases remaining between them. CDR1 and CDR2 (germline): SGDLS, YYNGEE. CDR3 residues: CASSVISGSYNEQFF. CDR3 coding DNA: TGTGCCAGCAGTGTGATTTCGGGCTCCTACAATGAGCAGTTCTTC.

The genes are TRBV5-4 and TRBJ1-2; D is unresolved. CDR1 is SGHNT and CDR2 is YYREEE in the germline V gene (reference sequence). Deletions cut 0 bases from V and 8 bases from J, with 8 bases between. The CDR3 sequence is 12 residues long. The CDR3 coding sequence is TGTGCCAGCAGCTTGGAACGGGAGGGCTACACCTTC. It yields the protein CASSLEREGYTF.